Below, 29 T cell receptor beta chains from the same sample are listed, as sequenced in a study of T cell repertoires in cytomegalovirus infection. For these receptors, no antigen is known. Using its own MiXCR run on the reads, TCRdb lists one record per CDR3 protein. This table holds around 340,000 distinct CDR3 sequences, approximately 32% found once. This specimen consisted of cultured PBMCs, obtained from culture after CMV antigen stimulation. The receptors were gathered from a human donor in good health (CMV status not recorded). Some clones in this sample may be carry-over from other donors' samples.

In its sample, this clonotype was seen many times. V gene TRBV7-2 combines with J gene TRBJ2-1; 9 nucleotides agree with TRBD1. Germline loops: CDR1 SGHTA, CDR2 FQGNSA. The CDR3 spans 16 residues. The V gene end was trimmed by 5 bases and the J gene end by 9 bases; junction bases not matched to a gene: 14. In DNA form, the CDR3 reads TGTGCCAGCAGCCCTAGCCGGGACAGGGCTTTCGGTGAGCAGTTCTTC. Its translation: CASSPSRDRAFGEQFF. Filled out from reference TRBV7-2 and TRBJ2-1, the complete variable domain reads GAGVSQSPSNKVTEKGKDVELRCDPISGHTALYWYRQSLGQGLEFLIYFQGNSAPDKSGLPSDRFSAERTGGSVSTLTIQRTQQEDSAVYLCASSPSRDRAFGEQFFGPGTRLTVL.

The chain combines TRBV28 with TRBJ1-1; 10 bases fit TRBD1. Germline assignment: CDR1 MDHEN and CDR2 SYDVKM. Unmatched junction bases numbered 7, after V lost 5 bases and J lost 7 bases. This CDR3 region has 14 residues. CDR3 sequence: CASSRRQGASEAFF. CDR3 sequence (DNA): TGTGCCAGCAGTAGGCGACAGGGGGCGAGTGAAGCTTTCTTT.

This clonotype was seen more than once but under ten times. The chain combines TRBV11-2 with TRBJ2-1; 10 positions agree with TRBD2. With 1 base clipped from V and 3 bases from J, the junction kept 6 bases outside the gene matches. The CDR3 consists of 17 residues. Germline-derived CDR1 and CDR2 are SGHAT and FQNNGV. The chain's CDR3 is CASSLGSSGGIYNEQFF. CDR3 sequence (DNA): TGTGCCAGCAGCTTAGGAAGTAGCGGGGGGATCTACAATGAGCAGTTCTTC.

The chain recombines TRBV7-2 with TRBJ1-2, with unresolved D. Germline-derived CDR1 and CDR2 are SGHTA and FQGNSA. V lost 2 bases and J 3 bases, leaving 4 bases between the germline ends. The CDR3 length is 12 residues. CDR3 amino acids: CASSLRYYGYTF. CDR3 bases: TGTGCCAGCAGCTTACGTTACTATGGCTACACCTTC.

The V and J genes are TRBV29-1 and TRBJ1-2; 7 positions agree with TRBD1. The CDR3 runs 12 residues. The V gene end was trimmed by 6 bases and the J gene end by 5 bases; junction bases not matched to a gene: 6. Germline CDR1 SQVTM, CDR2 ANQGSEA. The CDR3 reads CSVVRQGYGYTF. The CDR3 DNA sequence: TGCAGCGTCGTTCGACAGGGATATGGCTACACCTTC.

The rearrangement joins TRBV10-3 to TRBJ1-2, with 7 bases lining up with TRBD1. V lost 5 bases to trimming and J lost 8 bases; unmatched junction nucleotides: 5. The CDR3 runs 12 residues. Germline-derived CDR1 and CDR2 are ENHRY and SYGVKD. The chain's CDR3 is CAISLTGTGYTF. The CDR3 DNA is TGTGCCATCAGTCTGACAGGGACAGGCTACACCTTC.

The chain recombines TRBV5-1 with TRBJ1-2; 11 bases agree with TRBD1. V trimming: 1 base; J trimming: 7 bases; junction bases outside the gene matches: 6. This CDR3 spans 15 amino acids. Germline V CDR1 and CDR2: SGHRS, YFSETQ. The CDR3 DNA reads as TGCGCCAGCAGCTTGACTGTCGGACAGGGGGCTGGCTACACCTTC. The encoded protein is CASSLTVGQGAGYTF.

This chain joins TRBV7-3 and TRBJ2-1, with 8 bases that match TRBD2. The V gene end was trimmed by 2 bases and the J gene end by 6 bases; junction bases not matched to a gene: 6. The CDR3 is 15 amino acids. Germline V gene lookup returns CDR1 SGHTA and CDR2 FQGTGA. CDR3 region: CASSLGSGEPNEQFF. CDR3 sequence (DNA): TGTGCCAGCAGCTTAGGTAGCGGGGAGCCCAATGAGCAGTTCTTC.

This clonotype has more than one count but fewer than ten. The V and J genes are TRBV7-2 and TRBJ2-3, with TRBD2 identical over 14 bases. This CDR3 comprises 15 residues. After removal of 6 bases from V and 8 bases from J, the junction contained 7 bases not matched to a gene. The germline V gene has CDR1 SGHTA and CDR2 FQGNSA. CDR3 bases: TGTGCCAGCAGGATACCGGGACTAGCGGGGGTTACGCAGTATTTT. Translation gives CASRIPGLAGVTQYF.

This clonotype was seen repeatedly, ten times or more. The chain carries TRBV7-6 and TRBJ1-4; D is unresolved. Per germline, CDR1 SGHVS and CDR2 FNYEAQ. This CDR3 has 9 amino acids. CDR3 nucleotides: TGTGTCGTAGATGAAAAACTGTTTTTT. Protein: CVVDEKLFF.

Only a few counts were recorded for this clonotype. CDR3 region: CASSTTSGGDYNEQFF. DNA of the CDR3: TGTGCCAGCAGCACGACTAGCGGGGGGGATTACAATGAGCAGTTCTTC. V usage is TRBV7-9 and J usage is TRBJ2-1, with TRBD2 matching over 14 bases. The CDR3 totals 16 residues. Unmatched junction bases numbered 4, after V lost 5 bases and J lost 4 bases. Germline loops: CDR1 SEHNR, CDR2 FQNEAQ (reference sequence).

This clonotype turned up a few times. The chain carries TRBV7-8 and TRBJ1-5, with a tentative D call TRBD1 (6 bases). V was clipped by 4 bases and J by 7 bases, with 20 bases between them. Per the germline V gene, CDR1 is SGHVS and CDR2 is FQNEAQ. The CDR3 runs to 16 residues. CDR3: CASSWTVASGGQPQHF. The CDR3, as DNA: TGTGCCAGCAGCTGGACCGTCGCTTCCGGGGGCCAGCCCCAGCATTTT.

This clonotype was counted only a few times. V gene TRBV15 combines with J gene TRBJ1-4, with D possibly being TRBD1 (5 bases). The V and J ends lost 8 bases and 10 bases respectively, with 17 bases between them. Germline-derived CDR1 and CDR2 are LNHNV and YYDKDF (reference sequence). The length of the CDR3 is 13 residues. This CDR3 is CATRRTQRGKLFF. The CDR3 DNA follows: TGTGCCACCCGACGGACTCAGAGGGGAAAACTGTTTTTT.

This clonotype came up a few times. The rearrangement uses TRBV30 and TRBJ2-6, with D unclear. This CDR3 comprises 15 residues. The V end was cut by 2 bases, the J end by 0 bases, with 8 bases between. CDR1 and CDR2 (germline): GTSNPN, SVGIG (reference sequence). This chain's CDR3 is CAWSRGVSGANVLTF. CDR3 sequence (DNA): TGTGCCTGGAGTCGAGGTGTCTCTGGGGCCAACGTCCTGACTTTC. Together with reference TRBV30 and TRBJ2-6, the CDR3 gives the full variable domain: SQTIHQWPATLVQPVGSPLSLECTVEGTSNPNLYWYRQAAGRGLQLLFYSVGIGQISSEVPQNLSASRPQDRQFILSSKKLLLSDSGFYLCAWSRGVSGANVLTFGAGSRLTVL.

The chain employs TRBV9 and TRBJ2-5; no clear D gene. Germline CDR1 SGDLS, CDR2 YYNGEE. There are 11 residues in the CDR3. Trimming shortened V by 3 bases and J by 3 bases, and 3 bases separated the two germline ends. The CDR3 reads CASSAEETQYF. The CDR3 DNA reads TGTGCCAGCAGCGCCGAAGAGACCCAGTACTTC. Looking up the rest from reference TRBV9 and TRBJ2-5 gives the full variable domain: DSGVTQTPKHLITATGQRVTLRCSPRSGDLSVYWYQQSLDQGLQFLIQYYNGEERAKGNILERFSAQQFPDLHSELNLSSLELGDSALYFCASSAEETQYFGPGTRLLVL.

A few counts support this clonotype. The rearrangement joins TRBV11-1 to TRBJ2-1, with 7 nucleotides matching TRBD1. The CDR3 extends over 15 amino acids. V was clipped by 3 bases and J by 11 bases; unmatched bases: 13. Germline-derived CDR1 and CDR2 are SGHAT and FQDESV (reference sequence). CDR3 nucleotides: TGTGCCAGCAGCTTCGAGACAGGGCACGGGGAGCAGCAGTTCTTC. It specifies CASSFETGHGEQQFF. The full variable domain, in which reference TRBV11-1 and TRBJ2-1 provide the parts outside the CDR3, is EAEVAQSPRYKITEKSQAVAFWCDPISGHATLYWYRQILGQGPELLVQFQDESVVDDSQLPKDRFSAERLKGVDSTLKIQPAELGDSAMYLCASSFETGHGEQQFFGPGTRLTVL.

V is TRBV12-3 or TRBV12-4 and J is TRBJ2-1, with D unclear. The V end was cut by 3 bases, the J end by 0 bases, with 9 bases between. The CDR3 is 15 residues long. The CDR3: CASSLWLSSYNEQFF. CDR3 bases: TGTGCCAGCAGTTTGTGGCTAAGCTCCTACAATGAGCAGTTCTTC.

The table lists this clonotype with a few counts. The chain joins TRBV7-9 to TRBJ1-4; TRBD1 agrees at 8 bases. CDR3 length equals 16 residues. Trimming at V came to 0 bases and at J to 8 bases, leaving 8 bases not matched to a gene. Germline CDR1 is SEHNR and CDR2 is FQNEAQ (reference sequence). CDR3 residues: CASSLAQGQGGEKLFF. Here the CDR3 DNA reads TGTGCCAGCAGCTTAGCGCAAGGACAGGGAGGCGAAAAACTGTTTTTT.

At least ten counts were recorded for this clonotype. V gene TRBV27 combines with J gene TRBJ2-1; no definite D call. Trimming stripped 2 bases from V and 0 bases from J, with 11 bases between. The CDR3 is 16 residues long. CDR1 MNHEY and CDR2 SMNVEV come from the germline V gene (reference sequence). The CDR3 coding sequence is TGTGCCAGCAGTTTAGGAGTATCCCGCTCCTACAATGAGCAGTTCTTC. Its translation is CASSLGVSRSYNEQFF.

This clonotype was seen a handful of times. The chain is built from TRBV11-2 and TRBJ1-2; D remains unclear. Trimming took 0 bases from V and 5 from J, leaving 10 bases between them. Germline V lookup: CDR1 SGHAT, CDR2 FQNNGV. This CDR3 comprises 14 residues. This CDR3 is CASSLDLARYGYTF. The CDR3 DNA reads TGTGCCAGCAGCTTAGATTTGGCACGGTATGGCTACACCTTC.

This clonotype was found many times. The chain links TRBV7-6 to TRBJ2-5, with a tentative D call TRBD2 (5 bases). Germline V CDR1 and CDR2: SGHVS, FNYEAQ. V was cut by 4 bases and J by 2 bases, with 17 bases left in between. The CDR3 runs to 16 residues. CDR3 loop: CASSSNLIAFQETQYF. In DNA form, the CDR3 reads TGTGCCAGCAGCTCCAACCTGATAGCGTTTCAAGAGACCCAGTACTTC.

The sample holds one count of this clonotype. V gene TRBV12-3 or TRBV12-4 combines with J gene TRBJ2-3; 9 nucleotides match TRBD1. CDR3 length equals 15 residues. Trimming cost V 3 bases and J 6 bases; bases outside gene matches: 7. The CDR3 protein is CASSLSGTGLDTQYF. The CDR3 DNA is TGTGCCAGCAGTTTGTCCGGGACAGGGTTGGATACGCAGTATTTT.

In DNA, the CDR3 is TGTGCCAGCAGCTCAGCCGGGACGGTTAACACTGAAGCTTTCTTT. Translating gives CASSSAGTVNTEAFF. The V call is TRBV7-3, the J call TRBJ1-1; TRBD1 is a possible D gene (5 bases). The V end was cut by 4 bases, the J end by 2 bases, with 14 bases between. This CDR3 has 15 amino acids. CDR1 is SGHTA, CDR2 FQGTGA, per germline. The whole variable domain, remainder taken from reference TRBV7-3 and TRBJ1-1, is GAGVSQTPSNKVTEKGKYVELRCDPISGHTALYWYRQSLGQGPEFLIYFQGTGAADDSGLPNDRFFAVRPEGSVSTLKIQRTERGDSAVYLCASSSAGTVNTEAFFGQGTRLTVV.

CDR3 sequence: CATSREAARIYEQYF. Here the CDR3 DNA reads TGTGCCACCAGCAGAGAGGCGGCCCGAATCTACGAGCAGTACTTC. This chain links TRBV15 with TRBJ2-7; D gene ambiguous. CDR1 is LNHNV and CDR2 is YYDKDF in the germline V gene (reference sequence). CDR3 length equals 15 residues. Trimming took off 0 bases at V and 3 bases at J, with 12 bases between the two ends.

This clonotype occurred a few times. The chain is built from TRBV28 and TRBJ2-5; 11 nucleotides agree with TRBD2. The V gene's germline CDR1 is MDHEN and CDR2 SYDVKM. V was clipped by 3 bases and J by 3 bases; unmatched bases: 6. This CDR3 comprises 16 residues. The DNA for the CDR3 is TGTGCCAGCAGTTTTGGTAGCGGGAGGGCCGAAGAGACCCAGTACTTC. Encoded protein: CASSFGSGRAEETQYF.

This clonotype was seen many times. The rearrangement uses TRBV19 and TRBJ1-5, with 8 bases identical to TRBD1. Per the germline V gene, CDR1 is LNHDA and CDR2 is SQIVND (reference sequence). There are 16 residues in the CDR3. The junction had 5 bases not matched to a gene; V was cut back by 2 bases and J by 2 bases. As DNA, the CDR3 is TGTGCCAGTAGTATACTCGACAGGGGTGGCAATCAGCCCCAGCATTTT. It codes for CASSILDRGGNQPQHF. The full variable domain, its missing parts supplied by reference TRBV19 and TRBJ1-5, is DGGITQSPKYLFRKEGQNVTLSCEQNLNHDAMYWYRQDPGQGLRLIYYSQIVNDFQKGDIAEGYSVSREKKESFPLTVTSAQKNPTAFYLCASSILDRGGNQPQHFGDGTRLSIL.

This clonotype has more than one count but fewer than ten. The CDR3 here is CASSVTYNEQFF. In DNA, the CDR3 is TGTGCCAGCAGCGTCACCTACAATGAGCAGTTCTTC. V is TRBV11-2 and J is TRBJ2-1; D unclear. This CDR3 comprises 12 residues. CDR1 and CDR2 from the germline V gene are SGHAT and FQNNGV. V gave up 5 bases and J gave up 2 bases, with 4 bases separating them.

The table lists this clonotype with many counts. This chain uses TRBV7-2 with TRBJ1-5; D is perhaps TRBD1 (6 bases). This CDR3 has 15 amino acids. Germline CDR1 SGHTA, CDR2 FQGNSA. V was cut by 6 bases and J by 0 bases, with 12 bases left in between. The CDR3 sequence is CASSRGAYSNQPQHF. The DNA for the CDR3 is TGTGCCAGCAGTCGGGGGGCGTATAGCAATCAGCCCCAGCATTTT.

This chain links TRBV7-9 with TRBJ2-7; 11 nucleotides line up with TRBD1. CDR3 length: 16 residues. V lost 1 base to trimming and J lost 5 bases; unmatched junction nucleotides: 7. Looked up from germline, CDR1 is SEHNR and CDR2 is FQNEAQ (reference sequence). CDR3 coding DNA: TGTGCCAGCAGCTTAGATCCGGGACAGGGGGGCCACGAGCAGTACTTC. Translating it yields CASSLDPGQGGHEQYF.